A selection of T cell receptor beta chains follows, all from one sample in a study of T-cell reconstitution after alpha-beta-depleted transplantation in children. TCRdb independently ran MiXCR on the PCR reads; one entry per CDR3 protein. Of around 270,000 distinct CDR3 sequences in the sample, 10% were seen once. The sequencing here drew on PBMCs, taken before TCRalphabeta/CD19-depleted stem cell transplant. These receptors were collected from a boy in the first two years of life with acute myeloid leukemia, due to receive a stem cell transplant. Each CDR3 is given with its conserved first and last residue. The D gene is left open where the match is weak. The size entry is marked missing in some rows and otherwise reads once, few, many or a size class.

cdr3_length	j_call	v_call	clone_size	d_call	cdr3_nt	cdr3_aa
13	TRBJ1-2	TRBV10-3	.	.	TGTGCCATCAGTGGGGAGAACCCCTATGGCTACACCTTC	CAISGENPYGYTF
18	TRBJ2-3	TRBV20-1	.	.	TGCAGTGCTCAGGGTCCGGGCTTTGCCGCTGGTGGGGCAGATACGCAGTATTTT	CSAQGPGFAAGGADTQYF
15	TRBJ2-1	TRBV11-2	few	TRBD2	TGTGCCAGCACCCCGGGACTAGCGGGAGTACATGAGCAGTTCTTC	CASTPGLAGVHEQFF
16	TRBJ2-5	TRBV18	many	.	TGTGCCAGCTCACCAATTCAAGGACAGCCTAGGGAGGCCCAGTACTTC	CASSPIQGQPREAQYF
14	TRBJ2-5	TRBV9	many	.	TGTGCCAGCAGCGTAGAAGGACTAAAAGAGACCCAGTACTTC	CASSVEGLKETQYF
13	TRBJ1-1	TRBV7-2	many	.	TGTGCCAGCAGCCGCGGACAGATCACTGAAGCTTTCTTT	CASSRGQITEAFF
14	TRBJ1-2	TRBV27	many	.	TGTGCCAGCAGTTTATCGCAGGGAAGTGGTGGCTACACCTTC	CASSLSQGSGGYTF
15	TRBJ1-1	TRBV18	.	.	TGTGCCAGCTCACCGCGGGGGGCGGAGAACACTGAAGCTTTCTTT	CASSPRGAENTEAFF
18	TRBJ2-6	TRBV6-1	few	.	TGTGCCAGCAGTCTCGGACGGGGGTGGATAATAGGGGCCAACGTCCTGACTTTC	CASSLGRGWIIGANVLTF
14	TRBJ2-1	TRBV7-9	many	TRBD2	TGTGCCAGCAGCGATCGGACTAGCAGTAATGAGCAGTTCTTC	CASSDRTSSNEQFF
13	TRBJ2-7	TRBV27	many	.	TGTGCCAGCAGTTCCGGGGTCTCCTACGAGCAGTACTTC	CASSSGVSYEQYF
15	TRBJ2-1	TRBV11-2	many	TRBD2	TGTGCCAGCAGTTCTTGGACTAGCTCCTACAATGAGCAGTTCTTC	CASSSWTSSYNEQFF
14	TRBJ2-6	TRBV5-1	many	.	TGCGCCAGCAGCTTCGGGTCAGGGGCCAACGTCCTGACTTTC	CASSFGSGANVLTF
14	TRBJ1-6	TRBV5-1	few	TRBD1	TGCGCCAGCAGCACAGGGACAGGGAATTCACCCCTCCACTTT	CASSTGTGNSPLHF
15	TRBJ2-7	TRBV25-1	.	.	TGTGCCAGCAGTGTAGTAGGCAGGGGCGCCTACGAGCAGTACTTC	CASSVVGRGAYEQYF
15	TRBJ2-1	TRBV6-5	many	TRBD2	TGTGCCAGCAGTTACTTACGGACTAGCGGCGATGAGCAGTTCTTC	CASSYLRTSGDEQFF
14	TRBJ2-4	TRBV6-1	many	TRBD1	TGTGCCAGCAGTCCCGGGACAGGGCATCCCATTCAGTACTTC	CASSPGTGHPIQYF